What follows describes a single TCR beta chain. The sample comes from a study of blood T cell repertoires in COVID-19. Study at large: Whether acute or convalescent, the COVID-19 samples came from the United States, Italy and Spain.

Repertoires were generated with immunoSEQ multiplex PCR, while TCRdb's copy carries only in-frame clones and drops some. The sample shows approximately 320,000 clones, about 87% of them seen only once. The V gene's germline CDR1 is LGHNA and CDR2 YSLEER. The CDR3 runs to 15 residues. V shed 0 bases and J shed 5 bases, with 10 bases lying between them. Everyone who took part was roughly 18 to 89 years old, and they came from 24 US areas. This clonotype was obtained from a woman between 18 and 29 years old who had recovered from COVID-19. The gene calls are TRBV4-3 and TRBJ1-4; the D gene is possibly TRBD1 (6 bases). The specimen sequenced was PBMCs or T cells enriched from blood (not recorded which). In DNA, the CDR3 is TGCGCCAGCAGCCAAGATAGGGGGGGGAATGAAAAACTGTTTTTT. Translation: CASSQDRGGNEKLFF.